This T cell receptor beta chain was sequenced in a study of blood T cell repertoires in COVID-19. About the study: PBMCs, B-cell-depleted T cells, or T cells were the source of the cDNA or gDNA that made up the material.

The CDR3 length is 16 residues. The germline gives CDR1 MNHNS, CDR2 SASEGT. The V end lost 0 bases, the J end lost 1 base, and 10 bases lay between the germline ends. In the authors' workflow: Amplification of reference gene primers was used by the study to estimate nucleated cell counts. The assay was immunoSEQ multiplex PCR, and TCRdb's table has in-frame clones only and misses some. V and J calls and clone size are given by that table; D and trimming were obtained from the DNA. The sample lists 110,000 or so clones, more than 65% occurring once. V is TRBV6-1 and J is TRBJ1-3; D is unresolved. Sequences were obtained from peripheral blood. This receptor was identified in a man aged 50 or older with acute or convalescent COVID-19. In DNA, the CDR3 is TGTGCCAGCAGTGAAGCGCTAGGCATGTCTGGAAACACCATATATTTT. Translating gives CASSEALGMSGNTIYF.